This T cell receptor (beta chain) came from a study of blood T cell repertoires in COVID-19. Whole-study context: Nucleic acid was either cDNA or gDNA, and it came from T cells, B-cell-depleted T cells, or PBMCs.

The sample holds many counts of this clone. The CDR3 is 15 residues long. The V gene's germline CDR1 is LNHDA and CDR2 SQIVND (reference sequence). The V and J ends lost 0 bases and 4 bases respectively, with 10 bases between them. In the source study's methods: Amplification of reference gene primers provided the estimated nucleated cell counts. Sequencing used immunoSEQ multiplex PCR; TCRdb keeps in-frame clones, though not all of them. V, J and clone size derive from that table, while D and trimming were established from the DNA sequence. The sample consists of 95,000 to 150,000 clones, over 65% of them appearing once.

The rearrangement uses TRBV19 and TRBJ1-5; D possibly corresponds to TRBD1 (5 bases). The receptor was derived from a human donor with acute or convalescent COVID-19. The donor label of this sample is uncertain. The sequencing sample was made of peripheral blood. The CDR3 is CASSIDFGGNQPQHF. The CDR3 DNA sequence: TGTGCCAGTAGTATAGATTTCGGGGGAAATCAGCCCCAGCATTTT.